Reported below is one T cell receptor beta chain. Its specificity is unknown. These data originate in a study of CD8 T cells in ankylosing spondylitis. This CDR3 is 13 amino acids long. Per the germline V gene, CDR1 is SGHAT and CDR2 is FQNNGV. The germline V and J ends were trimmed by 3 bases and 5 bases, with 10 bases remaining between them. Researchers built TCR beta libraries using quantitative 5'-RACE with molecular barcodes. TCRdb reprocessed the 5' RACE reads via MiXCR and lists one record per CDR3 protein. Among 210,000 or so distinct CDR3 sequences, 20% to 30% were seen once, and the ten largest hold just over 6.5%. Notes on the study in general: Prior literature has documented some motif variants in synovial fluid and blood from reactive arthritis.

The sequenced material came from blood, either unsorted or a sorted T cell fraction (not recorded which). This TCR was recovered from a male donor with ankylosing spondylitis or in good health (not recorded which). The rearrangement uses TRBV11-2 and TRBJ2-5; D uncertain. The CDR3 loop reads CASSFSGWETQYF. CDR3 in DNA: TGTGCCAGCAGCTTCTCGGGTTGGGAGACCCAGTACTTC.